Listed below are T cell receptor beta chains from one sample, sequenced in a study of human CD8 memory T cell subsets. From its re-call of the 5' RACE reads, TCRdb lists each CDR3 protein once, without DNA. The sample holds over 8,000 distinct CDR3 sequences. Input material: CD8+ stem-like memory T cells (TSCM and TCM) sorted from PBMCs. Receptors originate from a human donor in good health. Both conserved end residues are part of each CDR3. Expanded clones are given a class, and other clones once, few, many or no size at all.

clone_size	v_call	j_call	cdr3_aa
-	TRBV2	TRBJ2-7	CASSDVRSREGSYEQYF
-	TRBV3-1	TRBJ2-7	CASSPIGKYEQYF
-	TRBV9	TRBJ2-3	CASSVYGRPFDTQYF
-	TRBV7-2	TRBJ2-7	CASSLQSASGYEQYF
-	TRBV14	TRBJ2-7	CASSQVEDYEQYF
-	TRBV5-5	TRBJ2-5	CASSPAFVGQETQYF
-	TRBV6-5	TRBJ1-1	CASSYSQGLEAFF
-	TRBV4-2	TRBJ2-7	CASSQDPGGSYEQYF
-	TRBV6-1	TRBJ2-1	CASSESGGAGFNEQFF
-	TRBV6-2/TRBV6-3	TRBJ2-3	CASSYSDSTDTQYF
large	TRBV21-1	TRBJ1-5	CASSKNSPIPGERSSNQPQHF
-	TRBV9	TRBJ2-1	CASSVPPYNEQFF
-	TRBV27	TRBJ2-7	CASSISQGYYSYEQYF
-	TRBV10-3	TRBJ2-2	CAIGMGTGNTGELFF
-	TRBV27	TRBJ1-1	CASSDRVGTEAFF
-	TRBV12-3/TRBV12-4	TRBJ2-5	CASSLELAGPQETQYF
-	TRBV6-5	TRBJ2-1	CASSFAGNEQFF
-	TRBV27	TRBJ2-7	CASSRDGRHPEEYF
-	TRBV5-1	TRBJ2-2	CASSFGTEGPGELFF
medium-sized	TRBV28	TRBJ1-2	CASSFISNYGYTF
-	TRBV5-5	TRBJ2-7	CASSSGLAVHEQYF
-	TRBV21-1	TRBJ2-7	CASNNSGTSPVCEQYF
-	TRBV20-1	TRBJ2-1	CSARDLDGGDYNEQFF
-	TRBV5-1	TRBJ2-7	CASSKSGDYEQYF
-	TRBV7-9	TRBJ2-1	CASSFPGNGDEQFF
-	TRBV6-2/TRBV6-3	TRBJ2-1	CASSYTGTAYNEQFF
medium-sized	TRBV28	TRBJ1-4	CASSLGATTVLNEKLFF
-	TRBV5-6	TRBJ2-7	CASSISGYYEQYF
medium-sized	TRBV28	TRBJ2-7	CASSLLGSYEQYF
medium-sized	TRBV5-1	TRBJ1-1	CASSAGTGENTEAFF
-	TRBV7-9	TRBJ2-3	CASSSRLAGDSTDTQYF
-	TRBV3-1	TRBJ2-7	CASSQNGRTYEQYF